This T cell receptor (beta chain) was sequenced for a study of blood T cell repertoires in COVID-19. On the study more broadly: Both acute and convalescent COVID-19 samples were obtained from the United States, Italy and Spain. Sources were T cells, B-cell-depleted T cells, or PBMCs; the material itself was cDNA or gDNA.

How the authors handled the data: Scientists estimated how many nucleated cells there were by amplifying reference gene primers. Clones were read by immunoSEQ multiplex PCR, and TCRdb kept only the in-frame ones, dropping some. The V and J calls and clone size were taken over from that table, and D and trimming were inferred from the DNA. The sample gives around 200,000 clones, about 87% of which show up once; roughly 6.2% is in the top ten. The CDR3 has 14 residues. With 4 bases clipped from V and 7 bases from J, the junction kept 6 bases outside the gene matches. Germline V gives CDR1 LNHDA, CDR2 SQIVND (reference sequence). This clone is a singleton in its sample.

This TCR derives from a man aged 55 to 70 who had recovered from COVID-19. Sequenced input: peripheral blood. The chain links TRBV19 to TRBJ1-5; TRBD1 agrees at 8 bases. The CDR3 nucleotides are TGTGCCAGTAGTAGGGACAGGACCGGGCAGCCCCAGCATTTT. It encodes CASSRDRTGQPQHF.